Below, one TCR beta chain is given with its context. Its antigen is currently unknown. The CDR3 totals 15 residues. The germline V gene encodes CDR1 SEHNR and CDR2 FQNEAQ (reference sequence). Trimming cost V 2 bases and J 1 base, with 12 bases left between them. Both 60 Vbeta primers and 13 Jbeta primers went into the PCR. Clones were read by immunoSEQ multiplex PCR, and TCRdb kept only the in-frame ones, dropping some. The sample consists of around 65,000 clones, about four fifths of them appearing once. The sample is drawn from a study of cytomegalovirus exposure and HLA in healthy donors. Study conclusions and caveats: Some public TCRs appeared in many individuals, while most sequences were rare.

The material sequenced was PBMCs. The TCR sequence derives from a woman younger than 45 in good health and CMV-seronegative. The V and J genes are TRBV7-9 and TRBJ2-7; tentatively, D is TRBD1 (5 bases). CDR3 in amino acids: CASSLSPAGSYEQYF. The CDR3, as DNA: TGTGCCAGCAGCTTATCTCCCGCAGGGTCCTACGAGCAGTACTTC.